Listed here are 29 T cell receptor beta chains from one sample, sequenced in a study of graft-versus-host responses after intestinal transplantation. No cognate antigen is known for these TCRs. Generated by immunoSEQ multiplex PCR, the TCRdb table keeps only in-frame clones and is missing some. Among about 130,000 clones listed, 80% to 95% were seen once. Sample: unstimulated CD4+ T cells sorted from spleen or lymph node cells, taken before intestinal transplant. These receptors were collected from a human donor who received an intestinal transplant.

The chain has TRBV7-3 and TRBJ2-2; 14 bases line up with TRBD2. The junction had 0 bases not matched to a gene; V was cut back by 3 bases and J by 6 bases. Germline-derived CDR1 and CDR2 are SGHTA and FQGTGA. This CDR3 is 15 amino acids long. For the CDR3, the DNA is TGTGCCAGCAGCTTGGGACTAGCGGGAGCCGGGGAGCTGTTTTTT. Its protein is CASSLGLAGAGELFF.

The chain has TRBV11-2 and TRBJ2-5; D possibly corresponds to TRBD2 (6 bases). TRBJ2-7 explains the end of the DNA better; the J call may be wrong. Germline CDR1 reads SGHAT; CDR2 reads FQNNGV. The CDR3 covers 14 residues. CDR3 sequence: CASSIGGPGYEQYF. The CDR3 DNA is TGTGCCAGCAGCATAGGAGGGCCTGGCTACGAGCAGTACTTC.

J is TRBJ2-1 and V is TRBV4-3, with 8 nucleotides matching TRBD1. V lost 0 bases to trimming and J lost 0 bases; unmatched junction nucleotides: 7. From germline, CDR1 is LGHNA and CDR2 YSLEER. CDR3 size: 18 residues. CDR3 DNA: TGCGCCAGCAGCCAAGATCCCCAGGGGGCCCTCTCCTACAATGAGCAGTTCTTC. Protein product: CASSQDPQGALSYNEQFF.

The rearrangement joins TRBV15 to TRBJ1-6; tentatively, D is TRBD1 (5 bases). Germline V CDR1 and CDR2: LNHNV, YYDKDF (reference sequence). The V end lost 0 bases, the J end lost 10 bases, and 10 bases lay between the germline ends. This CDR3 contains 14 residues. The DNA of the CDR3 is TGTGCCACCAGCAGAGATACGGGGGGATCACCCCTCCACTTT. Its protein is CATSRDTGGSPLHF.

The rearrangement joins TRBV15 to TRBJ1-6; D unclear. Germline-derived CDR1 and CDR2 are LNHNV and YYDKDF (reference sequence). This CDR3 has 13 residues. Trimming cost V 3 bases and J 7 bases, with 7 bases left between them. CDR3 sequence (DNA): TGTGCCACCAGCAGTGGCAGAAATTCACCCCTCCACTTT. Protein: CATSSGRNSPLHF. The entire variable domain, with the rest obtained from reference TRBV15 and TRBJ1-6, is as follows: DAMVIQNPRYQVTQFGKPVTLSCSQTLNHNVMYWYQQKSSQAPKLLFHYYDKDFNNEADTPDNFQSRRPNTSFCFLDIRSPGLGDTAMYLCATSSGRNSPLHFGNGTRLTVT.

The chain combines TRBV7-8 with TRBJ2-7; the match to TRBD2 covers 8 bases. The CDR3 loop spans 18 amino acids. Germline-derived CDR1 and CDR2 are SGHVS and FQNEAQ. V lost 3 bases and J lost 5; bases outside the gene matches: 18. In DNA form, the CDR3 reads TGTGCCAGCAGCTTCCCTTCCCGGGTTCGGGGCGGGAGGAACGAGCAGTACTTC. It yields the protein CASSFPSRVRGGRNEQYF.

The J gene is TRBJ2-1, the V gene TRBV11-2, with a tentative D call TRBD1 (6 bases). CDR1 and CDR2 (germline): SGHAT, FQNNGV. The CDR3 is 15 amino acids. Trimming took off 4 bases at V and 0 bases at J, with 10 bases between the two ends. The CDR3 DNA follows: TGTGCCAGCAGCTCGGGACAAAGCTCCTACAATGAGCAGTTCTTC. This translates into CASSSGQSSYNEQFF.

V gene TRBV28 combines with J gene TRBJ1-6; no clear D. Trimming pared 8 bases from V and 0 bases from J, leaving 8 bases between. The CDR3 is 14 residues long. The germline gives CDR1 MDHEN, CDR2 SYDVKM. Here the CDR3 DNA reads TGTGCCAGCCGGACCGACTCCTATAATTCACCCCTCCACTTT. Encoded protein: CASRTDSYNSPLHF.

The chain has TRBV15 and TRBJ2-1; 9 bases map to TRBD2. This CDR3 has 16 amino acids. The V gene end was trimmed by 0 bases and the J gene end by 5 bases; junction bases not matched to a gene: 5. Germline values: CDR1 LNHNV, CDR2 YYDKDF (reference sequence). The chain's CDR3 is CATSRDLASGNNEQFF. The CDR3, as DNA: TGTGCCACCAGCAGAGATCTGGCTAGCGGGAACAATGAGCAGTTCTTC.

The J gene is TRBJ1-3, the V gene TRBV28; D is undetermined. This CDR3 spans 14 amino acids. V shed 5 bases and J shed 0 bases, with 8 bases lying between them. Germline loops: CDR1 MDHEN, CDR2 SYDVKM. The CDR3 spells CASSEIPSGNTIYF. CDR3 coding DNA: TGTGCCAGCAGTGAGATACCCTCTGGAAACACCATATATTTT.

The chain uses TRBV7-2 and TRBJ2-1, with TRBD2 matching 7 bases. CDR3 length equals 14 residues. Germline V gene lookup returns CDR1 SGHTA and CDR2 FQGNSA. The V segment lost 5 bases and the J segment 1 base; nucleotides outside the gene matches: 2. CDR3 nucleotides: TGTGCCAGCAGCCCTAGCGGTTCCTACAATGAGCAGTTCTTC. This encodes CASSPSGSYNEQFF. Complete variable domain (other parts from reference TRBV7-2 and TRBJ2-1): GAGVSQSPSNKVTEKGKDVELRCDPISGHTALYWYRQSLGQGLEFLIYFQGNSAPDKSGLPSDRFSAERTGGSVSTLTIQRTQQEDSAVYLCASSPSGSYNEQFFGPGTRLTVL.

The genes are TRBV21-1 and TRBJ2-1; the tabulated D call, TRBD2, remains unverified against the DNA. TRBV21-1 is annotated as a pseudogene. The CDR3 is 14 residues long. CDR3 residues: CATSWGEDYNEQFF. The CDR3 DNA follows: TGTGCCACCTCGTGGGGGGAGGACTACAATGAGCAGTTCTTC.

This clone was seen once. The rearrangement links TRBV18 to TRBJ2-3; TRBD2 aligns across 10 bases. Germline loops: CDR1 KGHSH, CDR2 LQKENI. This CDR3 region has 16 residues. The V segment lost 1 base and the J segment 3 bases; nucleotides outside the gene matches: 4. This CDR3 reads CASSPLGSGRTDTQYF. In DNA form, the CDR3 reads TGTGCCAGCTCACCACTTGGTAGCGGGAGGACAGATACGCAGTATTTT.

CDR3 sequence (DNA): TGTGCCAGTAGTATCCGCGGGTTGTCAGCTGAAGCTTTCTTT. It codes for CASSIRGLSAEAFF. V is TRBV19 and J is TRBJ1-1; no clear D gene. The length of the CDR3 is 14 residues. Germline loops: CDR1 LNHDA, CDR2 SQIVND (reference sequence). V lost 3 bases, J lost 6 bases, and 14 bases lay in between.

In its sample, this clone was seen a few times. This chain links TRBV27 with TRBJ2-1; D gene ambiguous. Trimming took off 8 bases at V and 7 bases at J, with 9 bases between the two ends. Germline V gene sequence: CDR1 MNHEY, CDR2 SMNVEV (reference sequence). The CDR3 is 11 residues long. CDR3 region: CASGRANEQFF. As DNA, the CDR3 is TGTGCCAGCGGGCGAGCAAATGAGCAGTTCTTC.

V and J are TRBV5-6 and TRBJ2-1; 7 bases map to TRBD2. The CDR3 is 12 residues long. Trimming took 5 bases from V and 14 from J; bases not matched to a gene: 10. Looked up from germline, CDR1 is SGHDT and CDR2 is YYEEEE. CDR3 sequence: CASRRTLAEEFF. The CDR3 bases are TGTGCCAGCAGGCGGACCCTAGCGGAGGAGTTCTTC.

V gene TRBV5-1 combines with J gene TRBJ1-4; 7 bases map to TRBD1. Germline V gene lookup returns CDR1 SGHRS and CDR2 YFSETQ. V dropped 1 base and J dropped 7; count of bases not matched to a gene: 7. The CDR3 totals 15 residues. The CDR3 DNA sequence: TGCGCCAGCAGCTTGAATTCAGGGGGGACTGAAAAACTGTTTTTT. Residues: CASSLNSGGTEKLFF.

Notes on this clone: One end of the junction is discordant with germline, which a read error may explain. The identical CDR3 is also encoded by other nucleotide sequences in the sample. The gene calls are TRBV9 and TRBJ2-2; D tentatively reads TRBD1 or TRBD2 (5 bases each). Germline V gene data show CDR1 as SGDLS and CDR2 as YYNGEE. The CDR3 sequence is 15 residues long. This CDR3 reads CASTRGAENTGELFF. CDR3 in DNA: TGTGCCAGCACCAGAGGGGCCGAGAACACCGGGGAGCTGTTCTTT.

V gene TRBV7-3 combines with J gene TRBJ2-3; the D gene is possibly TRBD2 (6 bases). CDR1 is SGHTA, CDR2 FQGTGA, per germline. The CDR3 extends over 16 amino acids. The ends were cut back, 5 bases at V and 5 bases at J, with 20 bases in the middle. CDR3 sequence reads: CASSPRGPGAGDTQYF. The CDR3 DNA is TGTGCCAGCAGCCCGAGGGGACCGGGAGCAGGAGATACGCAGTATTTT.

This chain joins TRBV10-3 and TRBJ1-2, with D maybe TRBD1 (5 bases). Germline V gene sequence: CDR1 ENHRY, CDR2 SYGVKD. V was pared by 6 bases and J by 4 bases, with 15 bases between. This CDR3 has 14 residues. The CDR3 reads CAIRTGRESYGYTF. The CDR3 DNA sequence: TGTGCCATCAGGACGGGACGGGAAAGCTATGGCTACACCTTC.

A single count supports this clone. J is TRBJ1-3 and V is TRBV28; unclear D gene. Trimming left V 7 bases short and J 0 bases short, with 7 bases between. The CDR3 runs to 13 residues. Germline CDR1 and CDR2: MDHEN and SYDVKM. The CDR3 loop is CASKRTSGNTIYF. CDR3 coding DNA: TGTGCCAGCAAAAGGACCTCTGGAAACACCATATATTTT.

This rearrangement joins TRBV7-3 to TRBJ2-2; no clear D gene. The V and J ends lost 2 bases and 2 bases respectively, with 3 bases between them. The germline V gene has CDR1 SGHTA and CDR2 FQGTGA. The CDR3 sequence is 13 residues long. The CDR3 DNA follows: TGTGCCAGCAGCTTATCTAACACCGGGGAGCTGTTTTTT. It yields the protein CASSLSNTGELFF.

The rearrangement links TRBV6-1 to TRBJ2-7; TRBD1 aligns across 8 bases. The J segment lost 4 bases and the V segment lost 4 bases, leaving 9 bases of the junction unmatched. CDR3 length: 15 amino acids. Germline V gene lookup returns CDR1 MNHNS and CDR2 SASEGT. This CDR3 reads CASSGGTGRQYEQYF. CDR3 DNA sequence: TGTGCCAGCAGTGGCGGGACAGGTCGGCAATACGAGCAGTACTTC.

This chain links TRBV27 with TRBJ2-2, with 7 nucleotides matching TRBD2. This CDR3 spans 17 amino acids. In germline, CDR1 is MNHEY, CDR2 SMNVEV (reference sequence). J gave up 0 bases and V 2 bases, and 6 bases lay outside the gene matches. CDR3 in amino acids: CASSLGGLLANTGELFF. Written as DNA, the CDR3 is TGTGCCAGCAGTTTAGGGGGACTACTCGCGAACACCGGGGAGCTGTTTTTT.

The CDR3: CASRPTAGTSGRTSYEQYF. In DNA, the CDR3 is TGTGCCAGTAGACCGACCGCAGGGACTAGCGGGAGGACTTCCTACGAGCAGTACTTC. The chain recombines TRBV19 with TRBJ2-7; 15 bases agree with TRBD2. The germline V gene encodes CDR1 LNHDA and CDR2 SQIVND (reference sequence). The V gene end was trimmed by 6 bases and the J gene end by 1 base; junction bases not matched to a gene: 13. The CDR3 totals 19 residues.

This sequence joins TRBV28 and TRBJ2-1; D is possibly TRBD2 (5 bases). This CDR3 is built from 14 residues. V gave up 5 bases and J gave up 4 bases, with 12 bases separating them. CDR1 is MDHEN and CDR2 is SYDVKM in the germline V gene. The chain's CDR3 is CASSKLVVYNEQFF. The CDR3 DNA sequence: TGTGCCAGCAGTAAACTAGTTGTTTACAATGAGCAGTTCTTC.

This clone was seen more than once but under ten times. The CDR3 region is CASSVVGGRDLNEQFF. The DNA for the CDR3 is TGTGCCAGCAGCGTAGTCGGCGGGAGGGATCTCAATGAGCAGTTCTTC. This chain connects TRBV9 to TRBJ2-1; 9 nucleotides match TRBD2. The ends lost 0 bases at V and 6 bases at J; junction bases unmatched: 7. Germline CDR1 SGDLS, CDR2 YYNGEE. This CDR3 comprises 16 residues. The full variable domain, rest sourced from reference TRBV9 and TRBJ2-1, is DSGVTQTPKHLITATGQRVTLRCSPRSGDLSVYWYQQSLDQGLQFLIQYYNGEERAKGNILERFSAQQFPDLHSELNLSSLELGDSALYFCASSVVGGRDLNEQFFGPGTRLTVL.

The chain couples TRBV9 to TRBJ2-5, with D perhaps matching TRBD1 (6 bases). Germline V gene lookup returns CDR1 SGDLS and CDR2 YYNGEE. V was cut by 8 bases and J by 2 bases, with 16 bases left in between. The CDR3 is 14 amino acids. DNA of the CDR3: TGTGCCAGTAACCGGGACATATCTCAAGAGACCCAGTACTTC. This codes for CASNRDISQETQYF.

The chain has TRBV7-2 and TRBJ1-4; D perhaps matches TRBD1 (5 bases). This CDR3 comprises 14 residues. Between the trimmed V and J ends, which lost 7 bases and 4 bases, there was a span of 13 bases. CDR1 and CDR2 from the germline V gene are SGHTA and FQGNSA. The CDR3 DNA sequence: TGTGCCAGCAACCCGGGACTAAGTAATGAAAAACTGTTTTTT. Its translation: CASNPGLSNEKLFF.